These 2 T cell receptor beta chains were all obtained from the same sample, sequenced in a study of shared clonotypes between healthy human individuals. TCRdb keeps only in-frame clones here, not all; method: immunoSEQ multiplex PCR. The table has 2 million to 2.5 million clones, around 93% seen once. The naive CD8 population came from CD45RO-negative cells selected for CCR7, without terminally differentiated effector memory CD45RA+ cells. Sequenced sample: naive CD8+ T cells from PBMCs. The receptors come from a man aged 18 to 35 in good health. Some clones in this sample may be carry-over from other donors' samples.

The CDR3 nucleotides are TGCGCCAGCAGCACGTCGGGAGCGAACACCGGGGAGCTGTTTTTT. Translated, it gives CASSTSGANTGELFF. The V call is TRBV5-1, the J call TRBJ2-2, with D possibly being TRBD2 (6 bases). The CDR3 extends over 15 amino acids. The V gene's germline CDR1 is SGHRS and CDR2 YFSETQ. The V and J ends lost 4 bases and 0 bases respectively, with 10 bases between them.

V and J are TRBV4-3 and TRBJ1-1; D gene unclear. CDR1 and CDR2 (germline): LGHNA, YSLEER. The CDR3 is 15 residues long. V dropped 0 bases and J dropped 4 bases, with 12 bases sitting between them. As DNA, the CDR3 is TGCGCCAGCAGCCAAGATCTTGACGGGTTCACTGAAGCTTTCTTT. Its translation is CASSQDLDGFTEAFF.